These 8 T cell receptor beta chains came from one sample sequenced in a study of blood T cell repertoires in COVID-19 (TCRdb year 2020). The library came from the immunoSEQ multiplex PCR assay. TCRdb provides this immuneACCESS table in a form limited to in-frame rearrangements. Some clones are lacking; in checked studies, under half of them reflect an unresolved V gene, and why the rest are absent is not known. For this sample there are fewer than 35,000 clones; around 88% appear just once. Roughly 6.2% of the sample goes to the ten largest clones. The sample was peripheral blood. All receptors come from a human donor in a cohort sampled during active COVID-19.

This sequence joins TRBV24-1 and TRBJ2-5; maybe TRBD2 (6 bases). This CDR3 has 13 residues. V was trimmed by 6 bases and J by 5 bases, leaving 12 bases between them. Germline lookup yields CDR1 KGHDR and CDR2 SFDVKD. The CDR3 is CATSPGVGETQYF. CDR3 sequence (DNA): TGTGCCACCAGTCCGGGGGTGGGTGAGACCCAGTACTTC.

This chain uses TRBV4-3 with TRBJ2-2; 12 bases agree with TRBD1. The CDR3 contains 15 residues. V shed 5 bases, J shed 6 bases, and the junction held 4 bases outside the gene matches. Germline V CDR1 and CDR2: LGHNA, YSLEER. The CDR3 loop reads CASSTRDRGPGELFF. The CDR3 nucleotides read TGCGCCAGCAGCACCCGGGACAGGGGGCCCGGGGAGCTGTTTTTT.

The V gene is TRBV20-1, the J gene TRBJ2-7, with a weak D call TRBD2 (5 bases). This CDR3 region has 11 residues. CDR1 is DFQATT, CDR2 SNEGSKA, per germline (reference sequence). V was shortened by 3 bases and J by 6 bases, with 9 bases between the two germline ends. This chain's CDR3 is CSAREAPEQYF. The CDR3 region has the DNA TGCAGTGCTAGGGAGGCTCCCGAGCAGTACTTC.

The chain uses TRBV5-1 and TRBJ2-5, with 10 positions matching TRBD2. V lost 6 bases and J lost 7; bases outside the gene matches: 18. Germline V CDR1 and CDR2: SGHRS, YFSETQ. The CDR3 covers 17 residues. The CDR3 DNA follows: TGCGCCAGCACCAGACACACCGAAGCGGGAGGGCTCGGGACCCAGTACTTC. Its protein product is CASTRHTEAGGLGTQYF.

This clone came up a few times. The V and J genes are TRBV11-2 and TRBJ2-5; D not resolved. The CDR3 contains 11 residues. The germline V and J ends were trimmed by 3 bases and 11 bases, with 10 bases remaining between them. The germline CDR1 and CDR2 sequences are SGHAT and FQNNGV. The CDR3 DNA reads TGTGCCAGCAGCTTTTCAGCGAGGCAGTACTTC. Translating gives CASSFSARQYF.

This sequence joins TRBV25-1 and TRBJ2-7; 12 bases are shared with TRBD1. V was pared by 6 bases and J by 7 bases, with 10 bases of the junction left unmatched. Germline lookup yields CDR1 MGHDK and CDR2 SYGVNS. There are 15 residues in the CDR3. The chain's CDR3 is CASRGTGQGAGEQYF. Here the CDR3 DNA reads TGTGCCAGCAGGGGAACGGGACAGGGGGCGGGAGAGCAGTACTTC.

The rearrangement uses TRBV7-6 and TRBJ2-1; TRBD1 matches 7 bases. CDR1 is SGHVS, CDR2 FNYEAQ, per germline. The V segment lost 6 bases and the J segment 8 bases; nucleotides outside the gene matches: 16. This CDR3 comprises 16 residues. In DNA form, the CDR3 reads TGTGCCAGCAGACCGGCTGCAGGGGGTCCCCTCTATGAGCAGTTCTTC. This encodes CASRPAAGGPLYEQFF.

The chain has TRBV29-1 and TRBJ2-5; D is possibly TRBD2 (6 bases). CDR3 length: 14 residues. Trimming took 7 bases from V and 4 from J, leaving 19 bases between them. In germline, CDR1 is SQVTM, CDR2 ANQGSEA. This CDR3 reads CSALWTGGVETQYF. For the CDR3, the DNA is TGCAGCGCTTTGTGGACTGGAGGGGTAGAGACCCAGTACTTC.